Listed below are T cell receptor beta chains from one sample, sequenced in a study of blood T cell repertoires in COVID-19. Sequencing was performed with immunoSEQ multiplex PCR; in TCRdb, only in-frame clones are kept and a portion is missing. The repertoire holds 200,000 to 300,000 clones, with 75% to 90% as singletons. Sequenced input: peripheral blood. Receptors originate from a man between 25 and 39 years old with active or convalescent COVID-19. The CDR3 runs from the conserved cysteine through the conserved F or W. D genes are given only for firm matches. The listing skips clone size in some rows; elsewhere it reads once, few, many or a size class.

>-|-|TRBV15|TRBJ2-1
TGTGCCACCAGCAGTTGGGGCTTCTACAATGAGCAGTTCTTC
CATSSWGFYNEQFF
>-|TRBD1|TRBV7-8|TRBJ2-3
TGTGCCAGCAGCGACGGACAGGGTGGATCAGATACGCAGTATTTT
CASSDGQGGSDTQYF
>once|-|TRBV11-2|TRBJ2-2
TGTGCCAGCAGCTTAGTAGGGCAGGGCACTAACACCGGGGAGCTGTTTTTT
CASSLVGQGTNTGELFF
>-|TRBD1|TRBV27|TRBJ2-7
TGTGCCAGCAGTTTTGTGACAGGGGGCGTCGTCAACGAGCAGTACTTC
CASSFVTGGVVNEQYF
>-|-|TRBV9|TRBJ2-7
TGTGCCAGCAGCGTAGGGACAGCTACAACCTACGAGCAGTACTTC
CASSVGTATTYEQYF
>-|TRBD1|TRBV18|TRBJ1-5
TGTGCCAGCTCAACAGGGGGCGGAAGCAATCAGCCCCAGCATTTT
CASSTGGGSNQPQHF
>-|TRBD1|TRBV5-1|TRBJ2-3
TGCGCCAGCAGCTTGGACGGACAGGGGCCACACACAGATACGCAGTATTTT
CASSLDGQGPHTDTQYF
>-|-|TRBV7-2|TRBJ1-1
TGTGCCAGCAGCTTTAATTCGAACGGTGAAGCTTTCTTT
CASSFNSNGEAFF
>-|-|TRBV6-5|TRBJ2-1
TGTGCCAGCATCTCGGGGGTCTCCTACAATGAGCAGTTCTTC
CASISGVSYNEQFF
>-|TRBD2|TRBV6-2/TRBV6-3|TRBJ2-1
TGTGCCAGCAGTTACTCCCCTAGCGGGGGGAGCAATGAGCAGTTCTTC
CASSYSPSGGSNEQFF
>-|-|TRBV6-6|TRBJ1-6
TGTGCCAGCAGTTACTCGAAGGGCGGGAATAATTCACCCCTCCACTTT
CASSYSKGGNNSPLHF
>-|TRBD1|TRBV7-3|TRBJ1-1
TGTGCCAGCAGCCCTACTCTGGACAGGGTGAACACTGAAGCTTTCTTT
CASSPTLDRVNTEAFF
>-|TRBD1|TRBV5-4|TRBJ1-6
TGTGCCAGCAGCTTGGGGACAGGGGGCGAGATAGGAACCTATAATTCACCCCTCCACTTT
CASSLGTGGEIGTYNSPLHF
>-|TRBD2|TRBV19|TRBJ2-1
TGTGCCAGTAGTGCGACTAGCGGGGGCCCGACTTACAATGAGCAGTTCTTC
CASSATSGGPTYNEQFF
>-|-|TRBV27|TRBJ1-1
TGTGCCAGCAGGCGTACAGGGAGGGAGAACACTGAAGCTTTCTTT
CASRRTGRENTEAFF
>-|TRBD1|TRBV19|TRBJ1-1
TGTGCCAGTGGGTTTAGATGGGACAGGGAGAAGGAGACGATGAACACTGAAGCTTTCTTT
CASGFRWDREKETMNTEAFF
>once|TRBD1|TRBV11-2|TRBJ1-1
TGTGCCAGCAGCGCCCGGGACAGATGGGCTGAAGCTTTCTTT
CASSARDRWAEAFF
>-|-|TRBV7-9|TRBJ1-3
TGTGCCAGCAGCTTAATGGGCAGTCTGGATGCCGGAAACACCATATATTTT
CASSLMGSLDAGNTIYF
>-|-|TRBV3-1/TRBV3-2|TRBJ2-3
TGTGCCAGCAGCCAAGACCCAGCGGGTAGCACAGATACGCAGTATTTT
CASSQDPAGSTDTQYF
>-|TRBD1|TRBV5-4|TRBJ2-1
TGTGCCAGCAGGCCGACAGGGAGCTCCTACAATGAGCAGTTCTTC
CASRPTGSSYNEQFF
>-|TRBD2|TRBV7-2|TRBJ2-1
TGTGCCAGCAGCTCGGGACTAGCGGGGGTCAATGAGCAGTTCTTC
CASSSGLAGVNEQFF
>-|-|TRBV30|TRBJ1-2
TGTGCCTGGAGTCTTCTCACAGGGTCCCAAGATGGCTACACCTTC
CAWSLLTGSQDGYTF
>-|-|TRBV7-2|TRBJ1-1
TGTGCCAGCAGCGTAAGGACTGGGAACACTGAAGCTTTCTTT
CASSVRTGNTEAFF
>-|TRBD1|TRBV9|TRBJ1-5
TGTGCCAGCAGCGCTTCCGGGACAGGCAATCAGCCCCAGCATTTT
CASSASGTGNQPQHF
>once|TRBD1|TRBV5-1|TRBJ2-1
TGCGCCAGCAGCTTGGGACAGGGGGGCTACAATGAGCAGTTCTTC
CASSLGQGGYNEQFF
>-|TRBD2|TRBV7-2|TRBJ2-2
TGTGCCAGCAGCTTAAGCGGGGGGCCTTACACCGGGGAGCTGTTTTTT
CASSLSGGPYTGELFF